This entry describes one T cell receptor beta chain. The antigen remains unidentified. The sample comes from a study of T-cell reconstitution after alpha-beta-depleted transplantation in children. Points from the study as a whole: Newly produced T cells mostly accounted for T-cell counts and diversity one year post-transplant. Roughly two months post-transplant, alpha-beta T cells reportedly originated from several hundred graft clones that had expanded.

The CDR3 loop spans 17 amino acids. The germline gives CDR1 SGHRS, CDR2 YFSETQ. V shed 0 bases, J shed 0 bases, and the junction held 4 bases outside the gene matches. The library targeted TCRbeta and was prepared with unique molecular identifiers. MiXCR, applied by TCRdb to the PCR reads, yields one record per CDR3 protein. The sample records approximately 45,000 distinct CDR3 sequences, 50% to 55% being singletons. The sample was peripheral blood, taken before TCRalphabeta/CD19-depleted stem cell transplant. This receptor was taken from a boy in the first two years of life with SCID, due to receive a stem cell transplant. V and J are TRBV5-1 and TRBJ2-3; 10 bases line up with TRBD2. As DNA, the CDR3 is TGCGCCAGCAGCTTGGTAACTAGCGGGGATAGCACAGATACGCAGTATTTT. This sequence encodes CASSLVTSGDSTDTQYF.